The rows below give T cell receptor beta chains drawn from one sample of a study of STAT5B mutations in CD4+ large granular lymphocyte leukemia. Method: immunoSEQ multiplex PCR; TCRdb's copy keeps in-frame clones and lacks some. The sample consists of about 38,000 clones, 75% to 85% of them appearing once. Sequenced input: CD4+ T cells from blood buffy coats. These receptors all come from a human donor in good health. Each CDR3 is given with its conserved first and last residue. The order of the fields is CDR3 DNA, CDR3 protein, clone size, D gene, J gene, V gene. A D gene is named only where the DNA matches it firmly. Size is stated for part of the rows, as once, few or many counts, or as a class when the clone is expanded.

CDR3nt: TGTGCCAGCAGAAGCTTGGCCACTGAAGCTTTCTTT
CDR3aa: CASRSLATEAFF
abundance: .
d_gene: .
j_gene: TRBJ1-1
v_gene: TRBV5-5

CDR3nt: TGTGCCAGCAGTTACGGACAGGGGGAAGTTGTAGCTTTCTTT
CDR3aa: CASSYGQGEVVAFF
abundance: few
d_gene: TRBD1
j_gene: TRBJ1-1
v_gene: TRBV6-5

CDR3nt: TGTGCCAGCAGCCCCAGAAAAGGCTACAGGACTGAAGCTTTCTTT
CDR3aa: CASSPRKGYRTEAFF
abundance: .
d_gene: .
j_gene: TRBJ1-1
v_gene: TRBV11-2

CDR3nt: TGTGCCAGCAAGAGGACCGGCGGGGGGGCTGGAGATACGCAGTATTTT
CDR3aa: CASKRTGGGAGDTQYF
abundance: .
d_gene: TRBD2
j_gene: TRBJ2-3
v_gene: TRBV5-4

CDR3nt: TGTGCCAGCAGTGAACGGGGGCAGGTCCCATACAATGAGCAGTTCTTC
CDR3aa: CASSERGQVPYNEQFF
abundance: once
d_gene: .
j_gene: TRBJ2-1
v_gene: TRBV6-1

CDR3nt: TGTGCCAGCAGCCCCGGCCCAGCGGTCACAGATACGCAGTATTTT
CDR3aa: CASSPGPAVTDTQYF
abundance: .
d_gene: .
j_gene: TRBJ2-3
v_gene: TRBV7-2

CDR3nt: TGTGCCAGTACCCAGGGGGGGCGAGTCAATCAGCCCCAGCATTTT
CDR3aa: CASTQGGRVNQPQHF
abundance: .
d_gene: TRBD1
j_gene: TRBJ1-5
v_gene: TRBV19

CDR3nt: TGTGCCAGCAGCTTGCTAGTAGGAGAAACGGACGAGCAGTACTTC
CDR3aa: CASSLLVGETDEQYF
abundance: .
d_gene: .
j_gene: TRBJ2-7
v_gene: TRBV4-2

CDR3nt: TGTGCCAGCAGCTTCGGACAGGGTGGTTTGGGTGAAAAACTGTTTTTT
CDR3aa: CASSFGQGGLGEKLFF
abundance: .
d_gene: TRBD1
j_gene: TRBJ1-4
v_gene: TRBV11-2

CDR3nt: TGTGCCAGCAGTCTGACAGTAACAGATACGCAGTATTTT
CDR3aa: CASSLTVTDTQYF
abundance: .
d_gene: .
j_gene: TRBJ2-3
v_gene: TRBV27

CDR3nt: TGTGCCAGCAGTGAATTGGGACAGGGCTATAATTCACCCCTCCACTTT
CDR3aa: CASSELGQGYNSPLHF
abundance: .
d_gene: TRBD1
j_gene: TRBJ1-6
v_gene: TRBV6-1

CDR3nt: TGTGCCAGCAGCTCCGGACAGGGAACTAATGAAAAACTGTTTTTT
CDR3aa: CASSSGQGTNEKLFF
abundance: .
d_gene: TRBD1
j_gene: TRBJ1-4
v_gene: TRBV7-3

CDR3nt: TGTGCCAGCAGCGTGGGAGACTACCACCAATTTGAGCAGTTCTTC
CDR3aa: CASSVGDYHQFEQFF
abundance: .
d_gene: .
j_gene: TRBJ2-1
v_gene: TRBV11-1

CDR3nt: TGTGCCAGCAGCGTTACTAGCGGGGGGGCACGCGAGCAGTTCTTC
CDR3aa: CASSVTSGGAREQFF
abundance: once
d_gene: TRBD2
j_gene: TRBJ2-1
v_gene: TRBV5-8

CDR3nt: TGTGCCAGCAGCTTAGGCCAGGGGGCAGATACGCAGTATTTT
CDR3aa: CASSLGQGADTQYF
abundance: .
d_gene: TRBD1
j_gene: TRBJ2-3
v_gene: TRBV7-2

CDR3nt: TGTGCCTGGAGTGAGGGGAATAGCAATCAGCCCCAGCATTTT
CDR3aa: CAWSEGNSNQPQHF
abundance: few
d_gene: .
j_gene: TRBJ1-5
v_gene: TRBV30

CDR3nt: TGCGCCAGCAGCTTGGGTGGGACAGAAAACTATGGCTACGCCTTC
CDR3aa: CASSLGGTENYGYAF
abundance: .
d_gene: TRBD1
j_gene: TRBJ1-2
v_gene: TRBV5-1

CDR3nt: TGCGCCAGCAGAGCTAGCGGAGACTCCTACAATGAGCAGTTCTTC
CDR3aa: CASRASGDSYNEQFF
abundance: .
d_gene: TRBD2
j_gene: TRBJ2-1
v_gene: TRBV5-1

CDR3nt: TGTGCCAGCTCACCAGGGGGCTACGAGCAGTACTTC
CDR3aa: CASSPGGYEQYF
abundance: .
d_gene: .
j_gene: TRBJ2-7
v_gene: TRBV18

CDR3nt: TGTGCCAGCTCACCTCGCAGGGGGTCCACCAGGGACACTGAAGCTTTCTTT
CDR3aa: CASSPRRGSTRDTEAFF
abundance: few
d_gene: TRBD1
j_gene: TRBJ1-1
v_gene: TRBV18

CDR3nt: TGTGCCAGCAGCAACCTTAGGGATACGCAGTATTTT
CDR3aa: CASSNLRDTQYF
abundance: .
d_gene: .
j_gene: TRBJ2-3
v_gene: TRBV7-3

CDR3nt: TGCGCCAGCAGTAAGGGGACTTACGAGCAGTACTTC
CDR3aa: CASSKGTYEQYF
abundance: .
d_gene: .
j_gene: TRBJ2-7
v_gene: TRBV10-1

CDR3nt: TGTGCCTGGAGAGGACTAGCGGCCGGGGAGCTGTTTTTT
CDR3aa: CAWRGLAAGELFF
abundance: few
d_gene: TRBD2
j_gene: TRBJ2-2
v_gene: TRBV30

CDR3nt: TGTGCCAGCAGCTTACAGAGCACAGATACGCAGTATTTT
CDR3aa: CASSLQSTDTQYF
abundance: .
d_gene: .
j_gene: TRBJ2-3
v_gene: TRBV5-4

CDR3nt: TGTGCTAGCAGGGAACAGAACCAAGAGACCCAGTACTTC
CDR3aa: CASREQNQETQYF
abundance: once
d_gene: .
j_gene: TRBJ2-5
v_gene: TRBV12-5

CDR3nt: TGTGCCACCAGCAGAGAGTTCTATGGCTACACCTTC
CDR3aa: CATSREFYGYTF
abundance: .
d_gene: .
j_gene: TRBJ1-2
v_gene: TRBV15

CDR3nt: TGTGCCTGGAGTGTAAATTCTGGCGACTACGAGCAGTACTTC
CDR3aa: CAWSVNSGDYEQYF
abundance: .
d_gene: .
j_gene: TRBJ2-7
v_gene: TRBV30

CDR3nt: TGTGCCAGCAGGGTTCGGGGGGACACCGGGGAGCTGTTTTTT
CDR3aa: CASRVRGDTGELFF
abundance: once
d_gene: TRBD2
j_gene: TRBJ2-2
v_gene: TRBV5-6

CDR3nt: TGTGCCAGCAGTTCCGAACTAGCGGGAGGGGGTACAGATACGCAGTATTTT
CDR3aa: CASSSELAGGGTDTQYF
abundance: .
d_gene: TRBD2
j_gene: TRBJ2-3
v_gene: TRBV27

CDR3nt: TGTGCCATCAGTGAGTCTAGCGGGAGGGCGGGGGAGCAGTACTTC
CDR3aa: CAISESSGRAGEQYF
abundance: .
d_gene: TRBD2
j_gene: TRBJ2-7
v_gene: TRBV10-3

CDR3nt: TGCGCCAGCAGCCAAGTTCCCGGGAGAAGAACCTACGAGCAGTACTTC
CDR3aa: CASSQVPGRRTYEQYF
abundance: .
d_gene: .
j_gene: TRBJ2-7
v_gene: TRBV4-1

CDR3nt: TGTGCCAGCAGTCAGACAGGGACGGGCACAGATACGCAGTATTTT
CDR3aa: CASSQTGTGTDTQYF
abundance: .
d_gene: TRBD1
j_gene: TRBJ2-3
v_gene: TRBV13

CDR3nt: TGCGCCAGCAGCTCACTAGCGGGAGAGACCGGGGAGCTGTTTTTT
CDR3aa: CASSSLAGETGELFF
abundance: .
d_gene: TRBD2
j_gene: TRBJ2-2
v_gene: TRBV5-1

CDR3nt: TGTGCCAGCAGCTTGGGGCAGGGGGCGGCGTACGAGCAGTACTTC
CDR3aa: CASSLGQGAAYEQYF
abundance: .
d_gene: TRBD1
j_gene: TRBJ2-7
v_gene: TRBV5-4